These 27 T cell receptor beta chains share one sample of origin, sequenced in a study of T cell clones after liver transplantation (dated by TCRdb to the late 2010s). Libraries were built with the immunoSEQ multiplex PCR assay. TCRdb took over this immuneACCESS table, retaining in-frame rearrangements with V and J assigned. Such tables are incomplete; in checked studies, under half of the missing clones stem from an unresolved V gene, and the remainder is unexplained. Recorded for this sample are 10,000 or so clones; approximately 82% of them occurred a single time. Approximately 60% of the sample comes from the top ten. The source was CD8+ T cells from blood, collected at the 22-month timepoint. These receptor sequences come from a human patient who received a liver transplant. After a transplant, some of the T cells may come from the graft donor.

This clone is a singleton in its sample. The chain couples TRBV7-6 to TRBJ1-3; D remains ambiguous. Germline V gene lookup returns CDR1 SGHVS and CDR2 FNYEAQ. This CDR3 is built from 13 residues. Deletions cut 10 bases from V and 0 bases from J, with 10 bases between. CDR3 sequence (DNA): TGTGCCATCCCCGACATCTCTGGAAACACCATATATTTT. This gives the protein CAIPDISGNTIYF.

The rearrangement uses TRBV27 and TRBJ2-7, with 7 bases matching TRBD1. The germline CDR1 and CDR2 sequences are MNHEY and SMNVEV (reference sequence). V lost 3 bases, J lost 4 bases, and 12 bases stayed unmatched. The length of the CDR3 is 16 residues. CDR3 DNA: TGTGCCAGCAGTTTCATTACCGGGACAGCAAAATACGAGCAGTACTTC. This encodes CASSFITGTAKYEQYF.

The V call is TRBV6-1, the J call TRBJ1-1; 7 bases agree with TRBD1. Germline V lookup: CDR1 MNHNS, CDR2 SASEGT. Germline trimming cut 1 base from V and 0 bases from J; bases unmatched to any gene: 5. This CDR3 region has 16 residues. This CDR3 is CASSEGTGTLNTEAFF. The CDR3 DNA sequence: TGTGCCAGCAGTGAAGGGACAGGCACACTGAACACTGAAGCTTTCTTT.

The chain is built from TRBV6-4 and TRBJ2-6, with TRBD1 matching over 7 bases. Germline trimming cut 9 bases from V and 0 bases from J; bases unmatched to any gene: 11. CDR3 size: 17 residues. Germline V gene data show CDR1 as MRHNA and CDR2 as SNTAGT. This CDR3 reads CARGWGTATSGANVLTF. For the CDR3, the DNA is TGTGCCAGGGGGTGGGGGACAGCGACCTCTGGGGCCAACGTCCTGACTTTC.

V is TRBV10-2 and J is TRBJ2-3; TRBD2 aligns across 9 bases. The junction had 9 bases not matched to a gene; V was cut back by 2 bases and J by 9 bases. CDR1 is WSHSY, CDR2 SAAADI, per germline. The CDR3 has 15 amino acids. In DNA form, the CDR3 reads TGCGCCAGCAGTGAGCTAGCGGGGACCTTGGGAACGCAGTATTTT. It codes for CASSELAGTLGTQYF.

The rearrangement uses TRBV10-3 and TRBJ1-2; 8 positions match TRBD1. Per the germline V gene, CDR1 is ENHRY and CDR2 is SYGVKD. The CDR3 length is 15 residues. V lost 0 bases and J lost 7; bases outside the gene matches: 7. CDR3 sequence: CAISESTGGRVGYTF. CDR3 bases: TGTGCCATCAGTGAGTCAACAGGGGGTCGAGTTGGCTACACCTTC.

The CDR3 region is CASSKVGDRELDQPQHF. In DNA form, the CDR3 reads TGTGCCAGCAGCAAAGTTGGGGACAGGGAATTGGATCAGCCCCAGCATTTT. The rearrangement joins TRBV21-1 to TRBJ1-5; the table's D call, TRBD1, was not checked against the DNA. TRBV21-1 is a listed pseudogene. This CDR3 has 17 residues.

The chain couples TRBV27 to TRBJ1-3; no reliable D call. Germline CDR1 is MNHEY and CDR2 is SMNVEV (reference sequence). Trimming left V 7 bases short and J 7 bases short, with 8 bases between. CDR3 size: 11 residues. Here the CDR3 DNA reads TGTGCCAGCATCTGGAGGAACACCATATATTTT. It is translated as CASIWRNTIYF.

V is TRBV4-1 and J is TRBJ1-5; D is perhaps TRBD1 (5 bases). The CDR3 covers 15 residues. The germline CDR1 and CDR2 sequences are MGHRA and YSYEKL. V was shortened by 0 bases and J by 5 bases, with 11 bases between the two germline ends. Here the CDR3 reads CASSQEGQGYQPQHF. The CDR3 DNA reads TGCGCCAGCAGCCAAGAGGGGCAGGGCTATCAGCCCCAGCATTTT.

The chain employs TRBV6-1 and TRBJ1-5, with TRBD1 as a possible D gene (6 bases). The CDR3 runs to 15 residues. The germline CDR1 and CDR2 sequences are MNHNS and SASEGT. V was trimmed by 6 bases and J by 0 bases, leaving 12 bases between them. CDR3 DNA: TGTGCCAGCAGGCTGGACAGTTATAGCAATCAGCCCCAGCATTTT. This gives the protein CASRLDSYSNQPQHF.

The CDR3 sequence: CASSELTSSLGNEQFF. The CDR3 nucleotides read TGTGCCAGCAGTGAATTAACTAGCTCTCTGGGCAATGAGCAGTTCTTC. The chain is built from TRBV6-1 and TRBJ2-1; the D gene is possibly TRBD2 (6 bases). Germline V gene sequence: CDR1 MNHNS, CDR2 SASEGT. The V end lost 2 bases, the J end lost 6 bases, and 17 bases lay between the germline ends. This CDR3 spans 16 amino acids.

The V gene is TRBV27, the J gene TRBJ2-7; TRBD1 agrees at 7 bases. V lost 4 bases and J lost 3; bases outside the gene matches: 6. The CDR3 contains 14 residues. Germline CDR1 is MNHEY and CDR2 is SMNVEV (reference sequence). The CDR3 protein is CASSSRGTSYEQYF. CDR3 bases: TGTGCCAGCAGTTCCAGGGGGACCAGCTACGAGCAGTACTTC.

This clone has just a few counts. J is TRBJ1-1 and V is TRBV4-1; D remains unclear. Germline CDR1 reads MGHRA; CDR2 reads YSYEKL. Trimming removed 4 bases at V and 3 bases at J, with 9 bases between. The CDR3 length is 13 residues. The CDR3: CASSLKEDTEAFF. CDR3 nucleotides: TGCGCCAGCAGCCTCAAGGAAGACACTGAAGCTTTCTTT.

The chain recombines TRBV6-5 with TRBJ2-7; the match to TRBD1 covers 9 bases. The CDR3 is 13 residues long. V dropped 6 bases and J dropped 6; count of bases not matched to a gene: 6. CDR1 MNHEY and CDR2 SVGAGI come from the germline V gene. The CDR3 bases are TGTGCCAGCAGCCTGGGACAGGGAACCGAGCAGTACTTC. Its translation is CASSLGQGTEQYF.

The gene calls are TRBV9 and TRBJ2-7, with TRBD1 matching over 11 bases. V trimming: 4 bases; J trimming: 7 bases; junction bases outside the gene matches: 10. Germline CDR1 reads SGDLS; CDR2 reads YYNGEE. This CDR3 has 15 amino acids. The CDR3 reads CASSPSTGQGVEQYF. Here the CDR3 DNA reads TGTGCCAGCAGCCCATCCACGGGACAGGGGGTTGAGCAGTACTTC.

The J gene is TRBJ2-1, the V gene TRBV19; D is unclear. Deletions cut 7 bases from V and 0 bases from J, with 19 bases between. CDR3 length: 17 amino acids. From germline, CDR1 is LNHDA and CDR2 SQIVND (reference sequence). The CDR3 nucleotides are TGTGCCAGTACCCCCGACCCCGGCGACGGCTCCTACAATGAGCAGTTCTTC. Protein: CASTPDPGDGSYNEQFF.

The chain links TRBV10-3 to TRBJ2-3; 9 bases match TRBD2. V was pared by 6 bases and J by 0 bases, with 10 bases of the junction left unmatched. Germline CDR1 ENHRY, CDR2 SYGVKD. The CDR3 totals 17 residues. The CDR3 reads CAIRTGLAGPSTDTQYF. For the CDR3, the DNA is TGTGCCATCAGAACGGGGCTAGCGGGGCCCAGCACAGATACGCAGTATTTT.

The genes are TRBV14 and TRBJ2-7; the D call may be TRBD1 or TRBD2 (5 bases each). V was pared by 4 bases and J by 3 bases, with 13 bases between. CDR3 length: 14 amino acids. Germline values: CDR1 SGHDN, CDR2 FVKESK. The CDR3 spells CASSPRGWNYEQYF. The CDR3 nucleotides are TGTGCCAGCAGCCCCCGGGGCTGGAACTACGAGCAGTACTTC. The full variable domain, in which reference TRBV14 and TRBJ2-7 provide the parts outside the CDR3, is EAGVTQFPSHSVIEKGQTVTLRCDPISGHDNLYWYRRVMGKEIKFLLHFVKESKQDESGMPNNRFLAERTGGTYSTLKVQPAELEDSGVYFCASSPRGWNYEQYFGPGTRLTVT.

The rearrangement uses TRBV6-5 and TRBJ1-4; D remains unclear. This CDR3 region has 12 residues. From germline, CDR1 is MNHEY and CDR2 SVGAGI. Trimming took 6 bases from V and 7 from J, leaving 9 bases between them. The CDR3 DNA is TGTGCCAGCAGGGAAAGCGGTGAAAAACTGTTTTTT. This gives the protein CASRESGEKLFF.

For the CDR3, the DNA is TGTGCCAGCAGCTTAGGTGTGGGTTACACCGGGGAGCTGTTTTTT. Translation: CASSLGVGYTGELFF. This rearrangement joins TRBV11-2 to TRBJ2-2; no firm D call. CDR3 length: 15 residues. Between the trimmed V and J ends, which lost 1 base and 3 bases, there was a span of 9 bases. Germline V gives CDR1 SGHAT, CDR2 FQNNGV.

The genes are TRBV29-1 and TRBJ2-4; tentatively, D is TRBD1 (5 bases). CDR1 and CDR2 (germline): SQVTM, ANQGSEA. Trimming removed 2 bases at V and 9 bases at J, with 5 bases between. This CDR3 comprises 10 residues. CDR3 in amino acids: CSVEQGIQYF. The CDR3, as DNA: TGCAGCGTTGAACAGGGCATTCAGTACTTC.

This clone was seen only once. V gene TRBV6-4 combines with J gene TRBJ2-3; D is unresolved. The V end lost 2 bases, the J end lost 2 bases, and 5 bases lay between the germline ends. The length of the CDR3 is 13 residues. The germline V gene encodes CDR1 MRHNA and CDR2 SNTAGT. The CDR3 reads CASSDPYTDTQYF. The CDR3 bases are TGTGCCAGCAGTGACCCATACACAGATACGCAGTATTTT.

This clone was seen more than once but under ten times. The chain uses TRBV28 and TRBJ2-1; 8 bases match TRBD1. There are 15 residues in the CDR3. V lost 4 bases to trimming and J lost 7 bases; unmatched junction nucleotides: 9. Germline lookup yields CDR1 MDHEN and CDR2 SYDVKM. The chain's CDR3 is CASSSPRTGTNEQFF. CDR3 nucleotides: TGTGCCAGCAGTTCCCCGCGGACAGGGACGAATGAGCAGTTCTTC.

V gene TRBV10-2 combines with J gene TRBJ1-5, with D unresolved. The V end lost 2 bases, the J end lost 5 bases, and 10 bases lay between the germline ends. Germline V lookup: CDR1 WSHSY, CDR2 SAAADI. This CDR3 has 14 residues. The CDR3 spells CASSEDGKYQPQHF. As DNA, the CDR3 is TGCGCCAGCAGTGAGGACGGCAAGTATCAGCCCCAGCATTTT.

The chain couples TRBV29-1 to TRBJ2-5, with D possibly being TRBD2 (6 bases). The germline CDR1 and CDR2 sequences are SQVTM and ANQGSEA. Trimming shortened V by 2 bases and J by 4 bases, and 14 bases separated the two germline ends. There are 14 residues in the CDR3. The CDR3 here is CSVEKASEGETQYF. CDR3 sequence (DNA): TGCAGCGTTGAAAAGGCCTCGGAGGGAGAGACCCAGTACTTC.

This clone was seen a single time. The V call is TRBV6-6, the J call TRBJ2-7; 9 bases map to TRBD2. The V segment lost 8 bases and the J segment 1 base; nucleotides outside the gene matches: 12. Germline V gene lookup returns CDR1 MNHNY and CDR2 SVGAGI (reference sequence). The CDR3 loop spans 16 amino acids. The CDR3 nucleotides read TGTGCCAGCTGCAAGGGGCTAGCGGGACTTTCCTACGAGCAGTACTTC. It yields the protein CASCKGLAGLSYEQYF.

This chain links TRBV9 with TRBJ2-1, with a tentative D call TRBD2 (6 bases). Looked up from germline, CDR1 is SGDLS and CDR2 is YYNGEE. V lost 2 bases and J lost 0, with 9 bases in between. The CDR3 is made up of 15 amino acids. CDR3 in amino acids: CASSVSGPSYNEQFF. The CDR3 DNA reads TGTGCCAGCAGCGTTAGCGGACCCTCCTACAATGAGCAGTTCTTC.